The source of this T cell receptor beta chain is a study of blood T cell repertoires in COVID-19. Looking at the study overall: Sites in the United States, Italy and Spain provided acute and convalescent COVID-19 samples. The analysed material was cDNA or gDNA that came from T cells, B-cell-depleted T cells, or PBMCs.

As processed by the authors: Amplification from reference gene primers served as the basis for estimated nucleated cell counts. The data were produced by immunoSEQ multiplex PCR, yet TCRdb's version contains in-frame clones alone and is incomplete. The V and J calls and clone size come from that table; D and trimming were worked out from the DNA. The sample contains tens of thousands of clones, about 88% of which appear only once. The V end lost 4 bases, the J end lost 5 bases, and 11 bases lay between the germline ends. The CDR3 extends over 14 amino acids. Germline CDR1 MNHEY, CDR2 SVGEGT. The chain links TRBV6-2 or TRBV6-3 to TRBJ2-2, with D unresolved. Sequenced sample: peripheral blood. The clonotype was recovered from a man aged 70-80 years with acute or convalescent COVID-19. This CDR3 reads CASSWPLVTGELFF. The CDR3 DNA reads as TGTGCCAGCAGTTGGCCCTTGGTGACCGGGGAGCTGTTTTTT.